Presented here are 8 T cell receptor beta chains from one specimen sequenced in a study of blood T cells in healthy people across ages. A sample-barcoded 5' primer and a J-beta primer mix were used in a second PCR of about 7 to 12 cycles. TCRdb re-analysed the 5' RACE reads in MiXCR, keeping a single row per CDR3 protein. The data contain hundreds of thousands of distinct CDR3 sequences, more than 45% of them singletons. The sample taken for sequencing was blood. The receptors were sampled from a young man in good health.

The chain joins TRBV7-8 to TRBJ2-7, with D perhaps assigned TRBD1 or TRBD2 (5 bases each). The J call may be faulty, since TRBJ2-5 better matches the DNA end. This CDR3 spans 14 amino acids. Germline values: CDR1 SGHVS, CDR2 FQNEAQ. The CDR3 coding sequence is TGTGCCAGCAGCTTAGCGAGGGGAATAGAGACCCAGTACTTC. Amino acids: CASSLARGIETQYF.

Here the CDR3 DNA reads TGTGCCAGCAGTTTATTCGGCCCCCGGGCGAGGTTTTACGAGCTGTACTTC. Its translation: CASSLFGPRARFYELYF. V is TRBV27 and J is TRBJ2-4; no definite D call. Trimming took 1 base from V and 15 from J, leaving 28 bases between them. The CDR3 covers 17 residues. Germline V gene lookup returns CDR1 MNHEY and CDR2 SMNVEV (reference sequence).

The chain combines TRBV20-1 with TRBJ2-1; TRBD2 matches 8 bases. Looked up from germline, CDR1 is DFQATT and CDR2 is SNEGSKA (reference sequence). The CDR3 consists of 15 residues. The junction had 13 bases not matched to a gene; V was cut back by 3 bases and J by 9 bases. As DNA, the CDR3 is TGCAGTGCTAGCCTGCAGCGGGAGTATCGGTCTGAGCAGTTCTTC. This sequence encodes CSASLQREYRSEQFF.

This chain links TRBV6-1 with TRBJ1-4; TRBD1 might be the D (5 bases). Trimming removed 3 bases from V and 0 bases from J, with 8 bases in between. The CDR3 sequence is 15 residues long. Germline V gene sequence: CDR1 MNHNS, CDR2 SASEGT. CDR3 protein: CASSEGPTTNEKLFF. The CDR3 coding sequence is TGTGCCAGCAGTGAGGGACCTACAACTAATGAAAAACTGTTTTTT.

V usage is TRBV6-5 and J usage is TRBJ1-1; the D gene is possibly TRBD1 (6 bases). The CDR3 loop spans 14 amino acids. Germline V lookup: CDR1 MNHEY, CDR2 SVGAGI. V gave up 6 bases and J gave up 3 bases, with 14 bases separating them. CDR3 amino acids: CASSPRGGYTEAFF. CDR3 in DNA: TGTGCCAGCAGCCCTCGAGGGGGGTACACTGAAGCTTTCTTT.

This chain joins TRBV10-3 and TRBJ2-1, with D tentatively TRBD2 (5 bases). This CDR3 has 15 residues. CDR1 is ENHRY, CDR2 SYGVKD, per germline. V was pared by 5 bases and J by 3 bases, with 14 bases between. CDR3 sequence reads: CAISPGLASYNEQFF. CDR3 DNA sequence: TGTGCCATCAGTCCGGGTCTAGCTAGCTACAATGAGCAGTTCTTC.

The chain employs TRBV29-1 and TRBJ2-1; 9 nucleotides match TRBD2. The CDR3 has 12 amino acids. Germline V gene lookup returns CDR1 SQVTM and CDR2 ANQGSEA. Trimming took 4 bases from V and 8 from J; bases not matched to a gene: 3. The DNA of the CDR3 is TGCAGCGTTGGGACTAGCGCCTATGAGCAGTTCTTC. Amino acid sequence: CSVGTSAYEQFF.

This rearrangement joins TRBV7-3 to TRBJ2-4, with 7 bases lining up with TRBD2. The better agreement between TRBJ2-7 and the DNA end casts doubt on the J call. This CDR3 is 14 amino acids long. Germline V gene sequence: CDR1 SGHTA, CDR2 FQGTGA. DNA for the CDR3: TGTGCCAGCAGCCCGACACTACTAGCGAGCGAGCAGTACTTC. Residues: CASSPTLLASEQYF.